This T cell receptor (beta chain) was identified in a study of T cell responses to AZD1222 COVID-19 vaccine. Profiled with immunoSEQ multiplex PCR; TCRdb holds only in-frame clones, not every one. The table shows about 120,000 clones, with 91% occurring only once. This TCR derives from an adult in good health. The source was peripheral blood, collected on day 0 of AZD1222 vaccination.

CDR3 sequence reads: CASRRQAAYEQYF. The CDR3 DNA sequence: TGTGCCAGCAGGAGACAGGCCGCCTACGAGCAGTACTTC. This chain connects TRBV11-2 to TRBJ2-7; D perhaps matches TRBD1 (6 bases). The CDR3 totals 13 residues. V lost 6 bases, J lost 2 bases, and 11 bases lay in between. Per the germline V gene, CDR1 is SGHAT and CDR2 is FQNNGV.